This TCR beta chain was sequenced for a study of T cell repertoires in cytomegalovirus infection. Study-wide background: A matching HLA type, together with CMV infection, was signaled by public TCR beta signatures.

General observations from the study: CMV-specific TCR beta clonotypes restricted by HLA-C were the ones dominating the ex vivo response. Based on cumulative public TCR beta family frequency, carriers of CMV plus the relevant HLA were identified.

TCRdb used MiXCR to reprocess the reads, holding one entry per CDR3 protein. The sample contains under 200,000 distinct CDR3 sequences, roughly 9% of which appear only once. This clonotype was recorded many times. Antigen unknown. Sequenced material: PBMCs. The clonotype originates from a human donor in good health (CMV status not recorded). Some clones in this sample may be carry-over from other donors' samples.

The CDR3 protein is CASSFHSSGNTIYF. In nucleotides, the CDR3 is TGTGCCAGCAGCTTTCACAGCTCTGGAAACACCATATATTTT. This chain connects TRBV7-2 to TRBJ1-3; D unresolved. Germline V lookup: CDR1 SGHTA, CDR2 FQGNSA. The CDR3 runs 14 residues. Deletions cut 3 bases from V and 0 bases from J, with 6 bases between.